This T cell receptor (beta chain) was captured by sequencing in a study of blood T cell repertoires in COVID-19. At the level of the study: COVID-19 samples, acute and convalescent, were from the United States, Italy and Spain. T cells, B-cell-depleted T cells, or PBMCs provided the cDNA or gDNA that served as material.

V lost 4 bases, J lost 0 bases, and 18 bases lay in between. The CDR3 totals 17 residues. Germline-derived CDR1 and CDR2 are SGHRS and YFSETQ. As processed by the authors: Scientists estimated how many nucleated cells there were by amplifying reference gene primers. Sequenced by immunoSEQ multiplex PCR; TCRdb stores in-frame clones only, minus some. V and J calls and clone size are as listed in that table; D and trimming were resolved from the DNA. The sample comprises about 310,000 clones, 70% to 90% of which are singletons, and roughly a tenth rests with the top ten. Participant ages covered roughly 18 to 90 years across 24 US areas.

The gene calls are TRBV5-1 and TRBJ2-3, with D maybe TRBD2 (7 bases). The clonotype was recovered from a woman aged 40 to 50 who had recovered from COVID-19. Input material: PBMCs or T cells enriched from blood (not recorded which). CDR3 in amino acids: CASSPPVRGASTDTQYF. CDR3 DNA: TGCGCCAGCAGCCCGCCCGTCCGGGGGGCTAGCACAGATACGCAGTATTTT.